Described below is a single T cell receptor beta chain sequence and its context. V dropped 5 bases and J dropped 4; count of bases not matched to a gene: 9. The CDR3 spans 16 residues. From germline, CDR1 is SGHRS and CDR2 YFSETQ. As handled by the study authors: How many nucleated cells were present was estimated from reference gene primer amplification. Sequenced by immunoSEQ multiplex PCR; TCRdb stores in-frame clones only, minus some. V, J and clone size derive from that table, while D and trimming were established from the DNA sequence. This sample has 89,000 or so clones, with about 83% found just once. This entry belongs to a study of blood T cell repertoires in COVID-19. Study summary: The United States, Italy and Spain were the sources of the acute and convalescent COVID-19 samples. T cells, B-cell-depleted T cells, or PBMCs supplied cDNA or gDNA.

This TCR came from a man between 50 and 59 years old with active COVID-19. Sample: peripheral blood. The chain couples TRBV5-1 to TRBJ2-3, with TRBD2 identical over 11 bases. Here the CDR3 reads CASRFPLAGEPDTQYF. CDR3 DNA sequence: TGCGCCAGCAGATTCCCACTAGCGGGAGAGCCAGATACGCAGTATTTT.